The 30 T cell receptor beta chains below were found in one sample sequenced in a study of cytomegalovirus exposure and HLA in healthy donors. A multiplex PCR was run with 60 Vbeta primers and 13 Jbeta primers. Measured with immunoSEQ multiplex PCR; TCRdb has only the in-frame clones, and not every one. Of some 130,000 clones detected, around four fifths appear once; the ten largest clones hold approximately 11%. The specimen sequenced was PBMCs. The receptors originated from a male donor in good health and CMV-seropositive.

V usage is TRBV7-2 and J usage is TRBJ2-4; the match to TRBD1 covers 8 bases. Germline V gene lookup returns CDR1 SGHTA and CDR2 FQGNSA. With 5 bases clipped from V and 12 bases from J, the junction kept 9 bases outside the gene matches. This CDR3 is built from 13 residues. The CDR3 region is CASSPQQGDSQYF. CDR3 coding DNA: TGTGCCAGCAGCCCCCAACAGGGGGACAGTCAGTACTTC. The entire variable domain, with the rest obtained from reference TRBV7-2 and TRBJ2-4, is as follows: GAGVSQSPSNKVTEKGKDVELRCDPISGHTALYWYRQSLGQGLEFLIYFQGNSAPDKSGLPSDRFSAERTGGSVSTLTIQRTQQEDSAVYLCASSPQQGDSQYFGAGTRLSVL.

This chain connects TRBV30 to TRBJ2-7; D call uncertain. CDR1 is GTSNPN, CDR2 SVGIG, per germline (reference sequence). The V end lost 2 bases, the J end lost 4 bases, and 9 bases lay between the germline ends. The CDR3 totals 12 residues. The CDR3 nucleotides read TGTGCCTGGAGTAACAGAGATTACGAGCAGTACTTC. Protein product: CAWSNRDYEQYF.

The chain joins TRBV4-2 to TRBJ2-7, with TRBD1 matching 9 bases. CDR3 length: 15 amino acids. After removal of 1 base from V and 0 bases from J, the junction contained 1 base not matched to a gene. Germline values: CDR1 LGHNA, CDR2 YNFKEQ. CDR3 sequence reads: CASSQGQGDSYEQYF. The CDR3 coding sequence is TGTGCCAGCAGCCAAGGACAGGGGGACTCCTACGAGCAGTACTTC.

CDR3 coding DNA: TGTGCCACCAGCAACGACTATCTTGGAGTTTTCTTT. It is translated as CATSNDYLGVFF. This chain uses TRBV15 with TRBJ1-1; D gene ambiguous. The V and J ends lost 4 bases and 13 bases respectively, with 16 bases between them. The CDR3 consists of 12 residues. Germline V gene lookup returns CDR1 LNHNV and CDR2 YYDKDF (reference sequence).

V and J are TRBV18 and TRBJ1-4; no firm D call. The V gene's germline CDR1 is KGHSH and CDR2 LQKENI. V gave up 1 base and J gave up 2 bases, with 17 bases separating them. The CDR3 contains 18 residues. The CDR3 spells CASSPRGANRSTNEKLFF. The CDR3 nucleotides read TGTGCCAGCTCACCACGGGGAGCTAACCGATCCACTAATGAAAAACTGTTTTTT. Variable domain in full (rest from reference TRBV18 and TRBJ1-4): NAGVMQNPRHLVRRRGQEARLRCSPMKGHSHVYWYRQLPEEGLKFMVYLQKENIIDESGMPKERFSAEFPKEGPSILRIQQVVRGDSAAYFCASSPRGANRSTNEKLFFGSGTQLSVL.

Comments on this clone: The same CDR3 can be traced to other DNA sequences in this sample. The V gene is TRBV5-1, the J gene TRBJ2-7, with 8 bases matching TRBD2. Germline-derived CDR1 and CDR2 are SGHRS and YFSETQ. V trimming: 5 bases; J trimming: 3 bases; junction bases outside the gene matches: 7. This CDR3 has 14 residues. CDR3 residues: CASSLSGTSYEQYF. The CDR3 DNA reads TGCGCCAGCAGTCTATCCGGGACTAGCTACGAGCAGTACTTC.

The rearrangement links TRBV7-8 to TRBJ2-7, with 11 bases that match TRBD2. CDR3 length: 16 amino acids. Germline V gives CDR1 SGHVS, CDR2 FQNEAQ. Unmatched junction bases numbered 4, after V lost 1 base and J lost 2 bases. The chain's CDR3 is CASSLVALAGAYEQYF. CDR3 bases: TGTGCCAGCAGCTTAGTAGCACTAGCGGGAGCCTACGAGCAGTACTTC.

The chain has TRBV6-6 and TRBJ1-2; D possibly corresponds to TRBD1 (5 bases). Looked up from germline, CDR1 is MNHNY and CDR2 is SVGAGI (reference sequence). The length of the CDR3 is 15 residues. Trimming took 4 bases from V and 8 from J, leaving 20 bases between them. Here the CDR3 reads CASSSVAAMQGGYTF. DNA for the CDR3: TGTGCCAGCAGTTCTGTCGCAGCCATGCAGGGCGGCTACACCTTC.

The chain uses TRBV7-2 and TRBJ1-2; D is undetermined. Per germline, CDR1 SGHTA and CDR2 FQGNSA. The CDR3 loop spans 14 amino acids. The V gene lost 1 base and the J gene lost 8 bases, with 14 bases spanning the gap. Here the CDR3 DNA reads TGTGCCAGCAGCTTAGGGGTTTCGGAGGGCGGCTACACCTTC. Translating it yields CASSLGVSEGGYTF.

The chain employs TRBV28 and TRBJ1-1; D gene ambiguous. CDR1 and CDR2 (germline): MDHEN, SYDVKM. Trimming removed 5 bases from V and 8 bases from J, with 9 bases in between. This CDR3 comprises 11 residues. CDR3 bases: TGTGCCAGCAGTCCTCTCGAGGAAGCTTTCTTT. The encoded protein is CASSPLEEAFF.

The rearrangement uses TRBV27 and TRBJ1-6, with 8 bases matching TRBD1. Germline trimming cut 6 bases from V and 10 bases from J; bases unmatched to any gene: 8. The CDR3 contains 14 residues. Germline V CDR1 and CDR2: MNHEY, SMNVEV (reference sequence). CDR3 region: CASSEDRVYSPLHF. The CDR3 DNA reads TGTGCCAGCAGCGAGGACAGGGTTTACTCACCCCTCCACTTT.

The chain carries TRBV19 and TRBJ2-3; 9 bases are a match to TRBD1. J lost 6 bases, V lost 7 bases, and 8 bases had no gene match. Germline-derived CDR1 and CDR2 are LNHDA and SQIVND (reference sequence). The CDR3 extends over 14 amino acids. The CDR3 spells CASTGQGIGDTQYF. CDR3 nucleotides: TGTGCCAGTACAGGACAGGGGATCGGGGATACGCAGTATTTT. Combining the CDR3 with reference TRBV19 and TRBJ2-3 gives the whole variable domain DGGITQSPKYLFRKEGQNVTLSCEQNLNHDAMYWYRQDPGQGLRLIYYSQIVNDFQKGDIAEGYSVSREKKESFPLTVTSAQKNPTAFYLCASTGQGIGDTQYFGPGTRLTVL.

The J gene is TRBJ2-1, the V gene TRBV5-1, with 9 bases fitting TRBD2. With 2 bases clipped from V and 7 bases from J, the junction kept 7 bases outside the gene matches. Germline values: CDR1 SGHRS, CDR2 YFSETQ. The CDR3 runs to 15 residues. The CDR3 DNA reads as TGCGCCAGCAGCTTATTTGTAGCGGGAGATAATGAGCAGTTCTTC. Amino acid sequence: CASSLFVAGDNEQFF.

The gene calls are TRBV7-2 and TRBJ2-2; D gene uncertain. The V and J ends lost 1 base and 4 bases respectively, with 7 bases between them. CDR3 length: 14 amino acids. In germline, CDR1 is SGHTA, CDR2 FQGNSA. Here the CDR3 DNA reads TGTGCCAGCAGCTTAGAACAGACCACCGGGGAGCTGTTTTTT. As protein: CASSLEQTTGELFF. The full variable domain, rest sourced from reference TRBV7-2 and TRBJ2-2, is GAGVSQSPSNKVTEKGKDVELRCDPISGHTALYWYRQSLGQGLEFLIYFQGNSAPDKSGLPSDRFSAERTGGSVSTLTIQRTQQEDSAVYLCASSLEQTTGELFFGEGSRLTVL.

The rearrangement uses TRBV19 and TRBJ1-1; D unclear. CDR3 length: 15 amino acids. Germline loops: CDR1 LNHDA, CDR2 SQIVND (reference sequence). V was shortened by 3 bases and J by 2 bases, with 13 bases between the two germline ends. The CDR3 DNA reads as TGTGCCAGTAGTATTACAGTCGGCACCAACACTGAAGCTTTCTTT. Protein sequence: CASSITVGTNTEAFF.

This clone was counted a few times. The chain couples TRBV5-1 to TRBJ2-1, with TRBD2 matching 7 bases. Trimming at V came to 8 bases and at J to 1 base, leaving 12 bases not matched to a gene. Germline assignment: CDR1 SGHRS and CDR2 YFSETQ. The length of the CDR3 is 16 residues. CDR3 coding DNA: TGCGCCAGTGGGGGGGTCTCCCGCCAATCCTACAATGAGCAGTTCTTC. It is translated as CASGGVSRQSYNEQFF.

In nucleotides, the CDR3 is TGTGCCATCGCTTGGTCCAGCGGGACTGAGGAGCAGTACTTC. This translates into CAIAWSSGTEEQYF. J is TRBJ2-7 and V is TRBV10-3; 7 positions agree with TRBD2. This CDR3 is 14 amino acids long. The trim removed 8 bases at V and 7 bases at J, leaving 14 bases unmatched. Germline V gene sequence: CDR1 ENHRY, CDR2 SYGVKD.

The genes are TRBV5-4 and TRBJ2-5; 7 bases map to TRBD2. Germline V gene sequence: CDR1 SGHNT, CDR2 YYREEE (reference sequence). CDR3 length equals 15 residues. V was pared by 0 bases and J by 7 bases, with 9 bases of the junction left unmatched. This CDR3 is CASSLGAGELGTQYF. CDR3 nucleotide sequence: TGTGCCAGCAGCTTGGGGGCGGGAGAGCTCGGGACCCAGTACTTC.

The V call is TRBV5-4, the J call TRBJ2-7; 11 bases agree with TRBD2. J lost 6 bases, V lost 3 bases, and 8 bases had no gene match. From germline, CDR1 is SGHNT and CDR2 YYREEE (reference sequence). The CDR3 sequence is 15 residues long. CDR3 amino acids: CASSSGTSGFSEQYF. The CDR3 DNA follows: TGTGCCAGCAGCTCCGGGACTAGCGGTTTTTCCGAGCAGTACTTC.

The rearrangement uses TRBV7-9 and TRBJ2-1; D not resolved. The V and J ends lost 4 bases and 4 bases respectively, with 8 bases between them. Germline CDR1 and CDR2: SEHNR and FQNEAQ (reference sequence). The CDR3 totals 13 residues. The CDR3 DNA reads as TGTGCCAGCAGCTCCTCCGGGTACAATGAGCAGTTCTTC. Translating gives CASSSSGYNEQFF.

The chain has TRBV19 and TRBJ2-7, with 11 nucleotides matching TRBD2. This CDR3 has 15 residues. V shed 3 bases, J shed 7 bases, and the junction held 8 bases outside the gene matches. Germline V gene sequence: CDR1 LNHDA, CDR2 SQIVND (reference sequence). The DNA of the CDR3 is TGTGCCAGTAGTATTGGACTAGCGGGTGTCTATGAGCAGTACTTC. Protein: CASSIGLAGVYEQYF. The full variable domain, with the rest looked up from reference TRBV19 and TRBJ2-7, is DGGITQSPKYLFRKEGQNVTLSCEQNLNHDAMYWYRQDPGQGLRLIYYSQIVNDFQKGDIAEGYSVSREKKESFPLTVTSAQKNPTAFYLCASSIGLAGVYEQYFGPGTRLTVT.

CDR3 nucleotides: TGCGCCAGCAGTGATTGGGCTAGCGGACAAGAGACCCAGTACTTC. Encoded protein: CASSDWASGQETQYF. This chain uses TRBV10-2 with TRBJ2-5; 7 bases match TRBD2. From germline, CDR1 is WSHSY and CDR2 SAAADI. This CDR3 is built from 15 residues. J was trimmed by 2 bases and V by 3 bases; bases with no gene match: 6.

The gene calls are TRBV6-1 and TRBJ1-5; tentative D call: TRBD1 (5 bases). The CDR3 consists of 13 residues. Germline V CDR1 and CDR2: MNHNS, SASEGT. Trimming removed 4 bases at V and 2 bases at J, with 6 bases between. CDR3 nucleotides: TGTGCCAGCAGTGGCAGGGGCAATCAGCCCCAGCATTTT. Its protein is CASSGRGNQPQHF.

The V call is TRBV19, the J call TRBJ2-7, with D possibly matching TRBD1 (6 bases). V lost 5 bases, J lost 2 bases, and 13 bases lay in between. Germline values: CDR1 LNHDA, CDR2 SQIVND (reference sequence). The CDR3 is made up of 14 amino acids. CDR3 residues: CASSEQGDAYEQYF. DNA for the CDR3: TGTGCCAGTAGTGAACAGGGTGACGCCTACGAGCAGTACTTC.

This clone was counted once. The V and J genes are TRBV2 and TRBJ1-2; 8 bases agree with TRBD1. The CDR3 totals 14 residues. The germline V gene encodes CDR1 SNHLY and CDR2 FYNNEI. Unmatched junction bases numbered 7, after V lost 7 bases and J lost 3 bases. CDR3 nucleotides: TGTGCCAGCAAGAAGACAGGGGATTACTATGGCTACACCTTC. Translating it yields CASKKTGDYYGYTF. The full variable domain, in which reference TRBV2 and TRBJ1-2 provide the parts outside the CDR3, is EPEVTQTPSHQVTQMGQEVILRCVPISNHLYFYWYRQILGQKVEFLVSFYNNEISEKSEIFDDQFSVERPDGSNFTLKIRSTKLEDSAMYFCASKKTGDYYGYTFGSGTRLTVV.

The V call is TRBV19, the J call TRBJ2-7; TRBD1 agrees at 8 bases. CDR1 is LNHDA and CDR2 is SQIVND in the germline V gene (reference sequence). V trimming: 3 bases; J trimming: 4 bases; junction bases outside the gene matches: 8. This CDR3 has 15 amino acids. As DNA, the CDR3 is TGTGCCAGTAGTATCGATCGGACAGGGCTTTACGAGCAGTACTTC. It translates to CASSIDRTGLYEQYF.

A single count supports this clone. J is TRBJ2-2 and V is TRBV7-3, with 7 bases that match TRBD2. V dropped 1 base and J dropped 0; count of bases not matched to a gene: 5. CDR1 and CDR2 from the germline V gene are SGHTA and FQGTGA. The CDR3 spans 17 residues. DNA for the CDR3: TGTGCCAGCAGCTTAAAGCTAGCGGACCCGAACACCGGGGAGCTGTTTTTT. Translating it yields CASSLKLADPNTGELFF.

This rearrangement joins TRBV11-3 to TRBJ2-7; 8 positions match TRBD1. The V and J ends lost 3 bases and 6 bases, in that order; junction bases with no gene match: 4. The germline CDR1 and CDR2 sequences are SGHNT and YENEEA. The CDR3 loop spans 13 amino acids. CDR3 sequence: CASSFHQGAEQYF. CDR3 nucleotide sequence: TGTGCCAGCAGCTTCCACCAGGGGGCCGAGCAGTACTTC.

This chain uses TRBV7-2 with TRBJ2-3; the match to TRBD2 covers 12 bases. Germline values: CDR1 SGHTA, CDR2 FQGNSA. Trimming took 5 bases from V and 4 from J; bases not matched to a gene: 4. The CDR3 extends over 15 amino acids. CDR3 region: CASSTSGRRADTQYF. The CDR3 coding sequence is TGTGCCAGCAGCACTAGCGGGAGGAGGGCAGATACGCAGTATTTT.

The V gene is TRBV5-6, the J gene TRBJ2-7, with 7 bases fitting TRBD2. From germline, CDR1 is SGHDT and CDR2 YYEEEE. CDR3 length equals 13 residues. Losses at the gene ends were 6 bases for V and 4 bases for J; bases not matched to a gene: 7. The CDR3 here is CASTIGTIYEQYF. In DNA, the CDR3 is TGTGCCAGCACCATAGGGACTATTTACGAGCAGTACTTC.